A selection of T cell receptor beta chains follows, all from one sample in a study of beta chain features in type 1 diabetes. The table came from immunoSEQ multiplex PCR; TCRdb's copy has only in-frame clones and leaves some out. Of under 850,000 clones listed, about an eighth are singletons. Sample: naive CD4+ T cells from blood. The receptors shown here come from a man aged 18 to 29 with type 1 diabetes. CDR3s include the opening cysteine and the closing phenylalanine or tryptophan. D genes are given only for firm matches. Not all rows give a size; the values are once, few, many and, for expanded clones, a class.

D gene | J gene | clone size | V gene | CDR3 DNA | CDR3 protein
TRBD1 | TRBJ2-1 | - | TRBV5-4 | TGTGCCAGCAGCTGGGGGACAGGGTCTTTCAATGAGCAGTTCTTC | CASSWGTGSFNEQFF
- | TRBJ2-7 | few | TRBV4-1 | TGCGCCAGCAGCCAAGGGCAGGTGGTCTCCTACGAGCAGTACTTC | CASSQGQVVSYEQYF
- | TRBJ1-4 | - | TRBV25-1 | TGTGCCAGCAGAAGCTACCAGGCCGGCGATGGGGAAAAACTGTTTTTT | CASRSYQAGDGEKLFF
- | TRBJ2-7 | few | TRBV5-6 | TGTGCCAGCAGCGTCCGACAGTCCTACGAGCAGTACTTC | CASSVRQSYEQYF
TRBD1 | TRBJ1-2 | few | TRBV10-3 | TGTGCCATCAACCCCATAGAGACAGGGGGCGAGGGCTACACCTTC | CAINPIETGGEGYTF
- | TRBJ1-2 | - | TRBV7-9 | TGTGCCAGCAGCTCCCACGGAGAGGGGATTCGTGGCTACACCTTC | CASSSHGEGIRGYTF
- | TRBJ1-2 | few | TRBV18 | TGTGCCAGCTCACCCGATACAGGGACGCAAGGCTACACCTTC | CASSPDTGTQGYTF
- | TRBJ1-1 | - | TRBV10-2 | TGCGCCAGCAGTTCAGGGAACACTGAAGCTTTCTTT | CASSSGNTEAFF
TRBD1 | TRBJ1-1 | - | TRBV6-5 | TGTGCCAGCAGTCCCCCAGACAGGGGAAACACTGAAGCTTTCTTT | CASSPPDRGNTEAFF
TRBD1 | TRBJ1-2 | - | TRBV5-1 | TGCGCCACCGCCCCGGGACAGGGGGCGGGTGGCTACACCTTC | CATAPGQGAGGYTF
- | TRBJ2-1 | - | TRBV20-1 | TGCAGTGCTAGAGCGATCTATGAGCAGTTCTTC | CSARAIYEQFF
- | TRBJ2-2 | few | TRBV11-2 | TGTGCCAGCAGCTCTATTAAAACCGGGGAGCTGTTTTTT | CASSSIKTGELFF
- | TRBJ1-5 | - | TRBV27 | TGTGCCAGCAGTTTATACCCAGACTATAATCAGCCCCAGCATTTT | CASSLYPDYNQPQHF
TRBD1 | TRBJ2-7 | - | TRBV25-1 | TGTGCCAGCAGCCGCCTGAGGGGGACAGGGATCTACGAGCAGTACTTC | CASSRLRGTGIYEQYF
- | TRBJ2-5 | - | TRBV5-6 | TGTGCCAGCAGCTTAGGAAGCCGAAAAGAGACCCAGTACTTC | CASSLGSRKETQYF
- | TRBJ2-3 | few | TRBV5-1 | TGCGCCAGCAGCCTACTCACAGGAACAGATACGCAGTATTTT | CASSLLTGTDTQYF
- | TRBJ1-4 | - | TRBV19 | TGTGCCAGTAACAAGGACTGGACGCCGAATGAAAAACTGTTTTTT | CASNKDWTPNEKLFF
TRBD2 | TRBJ2-3 | - | TRBV30 | TGTGCCTGGAGACTAGCGGGGGGCACAGATACGCAGTATTTT | CAWRLAGGTDTQYF
- | TRBJ1-2 | - | TRBV7-2 | TGTGCCAGCAGCTTAGCTCGAAGGGACACCTATGGCTACACCTTC | CASSLARRDTYGYTF
- | TRBJ1-2 | few | TRBV29-1 | TGCAGCGTTGAAGAAGGATACTCCCCCGCCAACTATGGCTACACCTTC | CSVEEGYSPANYGYTF
- | TRBJ1-6 | - | TRBV12-5 | TGTGCTAGTGGTTTGGTAGCGGGGGCGTATAATTCACCCCTCCACTTT | CASGLVAGAYNSPLHF
- | TRBJ2-1 | - | TRBV5-1 | TGCGCCAGCAGCTTGACCCCTGGTGAGCAGTTCTTC | CASSLTPGEQFF
TRBD1 | TRBJ2-3 | - | TRBV6-5 | TGTGCCAGCAGTTACGAGTCAGGGGGCGCGGCAGATACGCAGTATTTT | CASSYESGGAADTQYF
- | TRBJ2-3 | - | TRBV28 | TGTGCCAGCGCTAGCACGATGGATACGCAGTATTTT | CASASTMDTQYF
- | TRBJ1-5 | - | TRBV4-1 | TGCGCCAGCAGCCTGACAGGACCATTTAGCAATCAGCCCCAGCATTTT | CASSLTGPFSNQPQHF
- | TRBJ1-1 | few | TRBV10-3 | TGTGCCATCACTGGGGGCCCGAACACTGAAGCTTTCTTT | CAITGGPNTEAFF
- | TRBJ1-2 | - | TRBV12-5 | TGTGCTAGTGCCCCCGGGACCTCTGTTCCAGGCTACACCTTC | CASAPGTSVPGYTF
TRBD2 | TRBJ2-7 | few | TRBV4-2 | TGTGCCAGCAGCCCTGAGCGGGGGTCACCCTACGAGCAGTACTTC | CASSPERGSPYEQYF
- | TRBJ1-6 | - | TRBV30 | TGTGCCTGTTCTCGACCGGGCTTGCCCCTCCACTTT | CACSRPGLPLHF
TRBD1 | TRBJ1-1 | - | TRBV4-1 | TGCGCCAGCAGCCAAGAGCGGCAGGGGGGAAACACTGAAGCTTTCTTT | CASSQERQGGNTEAFF
- | TRBJ1-6 | - | TRBV7-3 | TGTGCCAGCAGCTGGGGGACGGCTAATAATTCACCCCTCCACTTT | CASSWGTANNSPLHF
- | TRBJ2-2 | few | TRBV15 | TGTGCCACCACTATTGGGACAAACACCGGGGAGCTGTTTTTT | CATTIGTNTGELFF
- | TRBJ1-6 | - | TRBV7-6 | TGTGCCAGCAGCCCTGCTGACTCCTATAATTCACCCCTCCACTTT | CASSPADSYNSPLHF
TRBD1 | TRBJ1-2 | - | TRBV29-1 | TGCAGCGTTGGCACAGGGGTGGGCTATGGCTACACCTTC | CSVGTGVGYGYTF
- | TRBJ2-3 | many | TRBV21-1 | TGTGCCAGCCTGGGGGGCGCAGATACGCAGTATTTT | CASLGGADTQYF
- | TRBJ1-1 | - | TRBV6-1 | TGTGCCAGCAGTGACTGGGGGACACTAAACACTGAAGCTTTCTTT | CASSDWGTLNTEAFF
- | TRBJ1-1 | few | TRBV30 | TGTGCCTGGAAAAGGACAGCGAACACTGAAGCTTTCTTT | CAWKRTANTEAFF
- | TRBJ1-4 | - | TRBV5-1 | TGCGCCAGCAGCTTTGAGACAGGTGCTGAAAAACTGTTTTTT | CASSFETGAEKLFF
- | TRBJ2-2 | few | TRBV30 | TGTGCCTGGACCGGGGCCGGGGAGCTGTTTTTT | CAWTGAGELFF
- | TRBJ2-3 | - | TRBV30 | TGTGCCTGGCGACCTTCCACAGATACGCAGTATTTT | CAWRPSTDTQYF
- | TRBJ2-5 | - | TRBV5-6 | TGTGCCAGCAGCTTCCTAGGGGAGGAGACCCAGTACTTC | CASSFLGEETQYF
TRBD2 | TRBJ2-2 | - | TRBV7-3 | TGTGCCAGCAGTTCCTATCCCCGACTAGCGTCGAGCACCGGGGAGCTGTTTTTT | CASSSYPRLASSTGELFF